A selection of T cell receptor beta chains follows, all from one sample in a study of blood T cell repertoires in COVID-19. Measured with immunoSEQ multiplex PCR; TCRdb has only the in-frame clones, and not every one. This sample carries 65,000 to 95,000 clones, about 80% of them seen once, and the ten largest clones take more than 10%. Sequencing input: peripheral blood. The receptors here all came from a woman aged 35 to 49 with active or convalescent COVID-19. Both conserved end residues are part of each CDR3. The order of the fields is J gene, D gene, clone size, V gene, CDR3 DNA, CDR3 protein. The D gene is left open where the match is weak. Clone size is given for some rows only: seen once, a few or many times, or a class if the clone is expanded.

>TRBJ2-1|TRBD2|NA|TRBV5-5
TGTGCCAGCAGCTTCGTAAATAGCGGGAGGGCCTACAATGAGCAGTTCTTC
CASSFVNSGRAYNEQFF
>TRBJ1-2|TRBD1|few|TRBV7-2
TGTGCCAGCAGCTTAGGGGGGACAGGAACTAACTATGGCTACACCTTC
CASSLGGTGTNYGYTF
>TRBJ2-7|NA|NA|TRBV12-3/TRBV12-4
TGTGCCAGCAGTTTGGCCGGGTACGAGCAGTACTTC
CASSLAGYEQYF
>TRBJ2-5|TRBD2|NA|TRBV25-1
TGTGCCAGCAGTGGGCTGGGCGGGGGGACCCAGTACTTC
CASSGLGGGTQYF
>TRBJ2-2|NA|NA|TRBV4-3
TGCGCCAGCAGCCAAGCCATAGCGGACACCGGGGAGCTGTTTTTT
CASSQAIADTGELFF
>TRBJ1-5|NA|NA|TRBV29-1
TGCAGCGTTTCCCGCGGGGGGAATCAGCCCCAGCATTTT
CSVSRGGNQPQHF
>TRBJ2-2|TRBD1|few|TRBV18
TGTGCCAGCTCACCGTCCGGGACAGCTCAGGCCACCGGGGAGCTGTTTTTT
CASSPSGTAQATGELFF
>TRBJ2-2|NA|NA|TRBV6-5
TGTGCCAGCAGTTACGGGGAGACCGGGGAGCTGTTTTTT
CASSYGETGELFF
>TRBJ1-5|NA|once|TRBV12-5
TGTGCTAGTGGTAGCAGCAATCAGCCCCAGCATTTT
CASGSSNQPQHF
>TRBJ1-2|NA|NA|TRBV2
TGTGCCAGCAGTGAACAGGGTGGCGGCTACACCTTC
CASSEQGGGYTF
>TRBJ2-7|TRBD1|NA|TRBV6-5
TGTGCCAGCAGAAAGTTGGGGACAGTAAACTACGAGCAGTACTTC
CASRKLGTVNYEQYF
>TRBJ2-7|NA|NA|TRBV6-5
TGTGCCAGCAGTTTTACAGGGCAGACTGGCGAGCAGTACTTC
CASSFTGQTGEQYF
>TRBJ1-1|NA|NA|TRBV5-1
TGCGCCAGCAGCTTAGGACAGAGGAACACTGAAGCTTTCTTT
CASSLGQRNTEAFF
>TRBJ2-1|TRBD2|NA|TRBV5-1
TGCGCCAGCAGCTCCTTAGCGGGAGGGGGGAGCTCCTACAATGAGCAGTTCTTC
CASSSLAGGGSSYNEQFF
>TRBJ1-2|NA|NA|TRBV27
TGTGCCAGCAGCTTTCAGGAGGGGACGAACTATGGCTACACCTTC
CASSFQEGTNYGYTF
>TRBJ2-2|NA|NA|TRBV27
TGTGCCAGCAGTTCGACAGACTCGAACACCGGGGAGCTGTTTTTT
CASSSTDSNTGELFF
>TRBJ1-5|NA|NA|TRBV4-1
TGCGCCAGCAGCCAACGGGAGGGGAATCAGCCCCAGCATTTT
CASSQREGNQPQHF
>TRBJ1-4|NA|NA|TRBV7-9
TGTGCCAGCAGCTTCGTAAGGGGATTCGGTAATGAAAAACTGTTTTTT
CASSFVRGFGNEKLFF
>TRBJ1-6|TRBD1|NA|TRBV6-5
TGTGCCAGCAAGGGACAGATAAATTCACCCCTCCACTTT
CASKGQINSPLHF
>TRBJ1-2|TRBD1|NA|TRBV20-1
TGCAGTGCTAGTCCGGGACAGGGCTATGGCTACACCTTC
CSASPGQGYGYTF
>TRBJ2-7|TRBD2|NA|TRBV7-8
TGTGCCAGCAGCTTACAGGGACTAGCATACGAGCAGTACTTC
CASSLQGLAYEQYF
>TRBJ2-5|TRBD2|NA|TRBV6-2/TRBV6-3
TGTGCCAGCAGTCTACGACTAGCGGGGGGGCCGGGACAAGAGACCCAGTACTTC
CASSLRLAGGPGQETQYF
>TRBJ1-6|TRBD1|NA|TRBV30
TGTGCCTGGAGTGGGGGACAGGGGGTCCCACTCTATAATTCACCCCTCCACTTT
CAWSGGQGVPLYNSPLHF
>TRBJ2-1|NA|NA|TRBV11-1
TGTGCCAGCAGCTCTCCAGGGGGGTTGAGGAATGAGCAGTTCTTC
CASSSPGGLRNEQFF
>TRBJ1-2|NA|NA|TRBV28
TGTGCCAGCAGCCGCCGTGGGGCTCCCGTTGGCTACACCTTC
CASSRRGAPVGYTF
>TRBJ2-1|NA|NA|TRBV10-1
TGCGCCAGCCCGGGATTTAGGACCTACAATGAGCAGTTCTTC
CASPGFRTYNEQFF
>TRBJ2-1|TRBD2|NA|TRBV9
TGTGCCAGCAGCGTAGGTTCGGGAGGGTGGTTGAGTGAGCAGTTCTTC
CASSVGSGGWLSEQFF
>TRBJ2-1|TRBD2|few|TRBV7-2
TGTGCCAGCATACTAGCGGGATTAAGAGAGCAGTTCTTC
CASILAGLREQFF
>TRBJ2-1|TRBD2|few|TRBV7-8
TGTGCTGGGGGAGCGGGAGGGCCGGGGAATGAGCAGTTCTTC
CAGGAGGPGNEQFF
>TRBJ1-4|NA|NA|TRBV3-1/TRBV3-2
TGTGCCAGCAGCCAAGAGGGAGGGCATGAAAAACTGTTTTTT
CASSQEGGHEKLFF
>TRBJ1-2|TRBD1|NA|TRBV24-1
TGTGCCACCAGTGGTCCAGGGGGCACCGGCTACACCTTC
CATSGPGGTGYTF
>TRBJ1-2|TRBD1|NA|TRBV19
TGTGCCAGTAGTGCGGACAGGGGTAGATATGGCTACACCTTC
CASSADRGRYGYTF
>TRBJ1-4|TRBD1|NA|TRBV18
TGTGCCAGCTCATCGACAGGGGGTGAAAAACTGTTTTTT
CASSSTGGEKLFF
>TRBJ2-7|TRBD1|NA|TRBV4-2
TGTGCCAGCAGCCAAGATGGGGCAGGGGGCGGGGAGCAGTACTTC
CASSQDGAGGGEQYF
>TRBJ1-2|NA|NA|TRBV3-1/TRBV3-2
TGTGCCAGCATTAAAGAGAACTATGGCTACACCTTC
CASIKENYGYTF
>TRBJ2-3|TRBD1|NA|TRBV24-1
TGTGCCACCGGGACAGGCCTCCCCACAGATACGCAGTATTTT
CATGTGLPTDTQYF
>TRBJ2-7|NA|NA|TRBV5-5
TGTGCCAGCAGTTACCGGGTCGGGTTAGTGGCCGTCGAGCAGTACTTC
CASSYRVGLVAVEQYF
>TRBJ1-1|NA|NA|TRBV18
TGTGCCAGCTCCCACAGGAACACTGAAGCTTTCTTT
CASSHRNTEAFF
>TRBJ1-6|NA|few|TRBV18
TGTGCCAGCTCAGGTGAGGGTGTTGGATCACCCCTCCACTTT
CASSGEGVGSPLHF
>TRBJ2-1|NA|NA|TRBV15
TGTGCCACCAGCAGTCAGGGACTCACCGTCAATGAGCAGTTCTTC
CATSSQGLTVNEQFF
>TRBJ1-1|NA|NA|TRBV5-6
TGTGCCAGCGACTCCGGGGGGAGGAGGGACACTGAAGCTTTCTTT
CASDSGGRRDTEAFF
>TRBJ2-1|NA|NA|TRBV6-5
TGTGCCAGCAGTTTAGAATACTACCACAATGAGCAGTTCTTC
CASSLEYYHNEQFF
>TRBJ2-5|TRBD2|NA|TRBV13
TGTGCCAGCAGCCTCGGACTAGCGGGACTCCAAGAGACCCAGTACTTC
CASSLGLAGLQETQYF
>TRBJ2-7|TRBD1|NA|TRBV13
TGTGCCAGCAGCTTAGGAGGTAACCGGGACAGGGACGCCTACGAGCAGTACTTC
CASSLGGNRDRDAYEQYF